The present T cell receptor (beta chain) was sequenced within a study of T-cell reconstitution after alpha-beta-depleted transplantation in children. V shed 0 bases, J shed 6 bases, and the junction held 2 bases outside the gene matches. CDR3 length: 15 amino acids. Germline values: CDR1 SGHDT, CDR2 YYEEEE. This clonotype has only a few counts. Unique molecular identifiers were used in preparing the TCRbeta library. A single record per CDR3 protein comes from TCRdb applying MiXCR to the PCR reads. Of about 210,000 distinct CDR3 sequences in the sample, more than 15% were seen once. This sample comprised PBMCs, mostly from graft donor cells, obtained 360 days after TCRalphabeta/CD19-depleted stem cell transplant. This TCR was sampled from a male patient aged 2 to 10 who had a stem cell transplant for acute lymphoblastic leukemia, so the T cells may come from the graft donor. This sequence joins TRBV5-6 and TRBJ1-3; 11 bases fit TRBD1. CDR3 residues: CASSLVGQGANTIYF. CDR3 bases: TGTGCCAGCAGCTTGGTCGGACAGGGGGCAAACACCATATATTTT.